Below, 23 T cell receptor beta chains from the same sample are listed, as sequenced in a study of T cells in Graves' hyperthyroidism and ophthalmopathy. Amplified TCR beta CDR3 regions came from RNA transcripts. First-round RT-PCR with HTBI primers amplified the TCR CDR3 region. TCRdb passed the multiplex PCR reads through MiXCR, listing each CDR3 protein once. The table records 300,000 to 400,000 distinct CDR3 sequences, around 23% of them present only once. Sample: blood. Source of these receptors: a woman between 45 and 65 years old with Graves' hyperthyroidism.

The chain carries TRBV12-3 or TRBV12-4 and TRBJ2-7; D is possibly TRBD1 (6 bases). Trimming pared 4 bases from V and 1 base from J, leaving 17 bases between. The length of the CDR3 is 16 residues. CDR3 nucleotide sequence: TGTGCCAGCAGTTATGCCGGGACACCAAAATCCTACGAGCAGTACTTC. This encodes CASSYAGTPKSYEQYF.

This clonotype showed up many times. V gene TRBV6-1 combines with J gene TRBJ1-1; D not certain. V lost 5 bases and J lost 3, with 13 bases in between. CDR3 size: 14 residues. In germline, CDR1 is MNHNS, CDR2 SASEGT. CDR3 loop: CASSKDNGDTEAFF. As DNA, the CDR3 is TGTGCCAGCAGTAAAGACAACGGGGACACTGAAGCTTTCTTT.

Ten or more counts support this clonotype. The gene calls are TRBV2 and TRBJ1-2; D not certain. Between the trimmed V and J ends, which lost 1 base and 9 bases, there was a span of 9 bases. The CDR3 is made up of 12 amino acids. Germline values: CDR1 SNHLY, CDR2 FYNNEI. CDR3: CASSEESLSYTF. CDR3 bases: TGTGCCAGCAGTGAAGAGTCCCTTAGCTACACCTTC.

This clonotype appeared a few times. This sequence joins TRBV6-5 and TRBJ2-1; TRBD1 might be the D (7 bases). V was trimmed by 1 base and J by 7 bases, leaving 17 bases between them. Germline CDR1 is MNHEY and CDR2 is SVGAGI. The CDR3 is made up of 16 amino acids. DNA for the CDR3: TGTGCCAGCAGTTACTGGCAGGGGGGAATTGGTAATGAGCAGTTCTTC. Translation gives CASSYWQGGIGNEQFF.

V and J are TRBV6-5 and TRBJ2-1; D is undetermined. This CDR3 is built from 14 residues. V was shortened by 2 bases and J by 6 bases, with 11 bases between the two germline ends. In germline, CDR1 is MNHEY, CDR2 SVGAGI. This chain's CDR3 is CASSYPRLANEQFF. CDR3 DNA sequence: TGTGCCAGCAGTTACCCGCGGTTGGCCAATGAGCAGTTCTTC.

This clonotype was found many times. The chain uses TRBV29-1 and TRBJ2-7; D assignment may be TRBD1 or TRBD2 (5 bases each). CDR3 length: 12 residues. Per germline, CDR1 SQVTM and CDR2 ANQGSEA. V was pared by 7 bases and J by 6 bases, with 16 bases between. The DNA for the CDR3 is TGCAGCGCCGGGACCGGCGCGCGCGAGCAGTACTTC. Amino acids: CSAGTGAREQYF.

This clonotype was seen many times. This chain connects TRBV20-1 to TRBJ2-3; D remains unclear. V was clipped by 5 bases and J by 5 bases, with 8 bases between them. The CDR3 contains 11 residues. Per germline, CDR1 DFQATT and CDR2 SNEGSKA (reference sequence). The CDR3 DNA follows: TGCAGTGCTCCCATAGGAGATACGCAGTATTTT. The encoded protein is CSAPIGDTQYF.

This clonotype came up many times. The chain uses TRBV20-1 and TRBJ2-5, with a possible D match to TRBD2 (6 bases). This CDR3 contains 12 residues. CDR1 DFQATT and CDR2 SNEGSKA come from the germline V gene (reference sequence). CDR3 DNA: TGCCTGGTAGGGCTAGCGCGAGAGACCCAGTACTTC. As protein: CLVGLARETQYF.

The V gene is TRBV20-1, the J gene TRBJ1-2, with 8 bases that match TRBD1. The V gene's germline CDR1 is DFQATT and CDR2 SNEGSKA (reference sequence). With 6 bases clipped from V and 2 bases from J, the junction kept 11 bases outside the gene matches. This CDR3 has 15 residues. The CDR3 loop is CSAKGWDRTNYGYTF. CDR3 nucleotide sequence: TGCAGTGCCAAAGGCTGGGACAGGACGAACTATGGCTACACCTTC.

The chain carries TRBV20-1 and TRBJ1-2; D call uncertain. The CDR3 spans 12 residues. With 5 bases removed from V and 5 bases from J, the gap between germline ends came to 12 bases. From germline, CDR1 is DFQATT and CDR2 SNEGSKA (reference sequence). The CDR3 sequence is CSAQRRSYGYTF. The CDR3 region has the DNA TGCAGTGCTCAGAGACGGAGTTATGGCTACACCTTC.

This clonotype has just a few counts. The chain uses TRBV29-1 and TRBJ2-3; D remains ambiguous. Germline V gene data show CDR1 as SQVTM and CDR2 as ANQGSEA. Trimming removed 6 bases at V and 6 bases at J, with 13 bases between. The length of the CDR3 is 12 residues. The CDR3 spells CSVLEVRDTQYF. The CDR3 region has the DNA TGCAGCGTCCTAGAAGTCAGGGATACGCAGTATTTT.

The V and J genes are TRBV27 and TRBJ2-4, with D possibly being TRBD1 (6 bases). CDR3 length: 13 residues. Germline V gene data show CDR1 as MNHEY and CDR2 as SMNVEV (reference sequence). V lost 6 bases and J 8 bases, leaving 14 bases between the germline ends. This CDR3 reads CASSLGQLDIQYF. CDR3 coding DNA: TGTGCCAGCAGCTTAGGACAGTTGGACATTCAGTACTTC.

J is TRBJ1-1 and V is TRBV6-1; D perhaps matches TRBD1 (6 bases). The germline gives CDR1 MNHNS, CDR2 SASEGT. V was clipped by 6 bases and J by 0 bases, with 17 bases between them. The CDR3 extends over 16 amino acids. The CDR3 loop is CASRLRGLYLNTEAFF. The CDR3 region has the DNA TGTGCCAGCAGGCTCAGGGGATTATACTTGAACACTGAAGCTTTCTTT.

The chain is built from TRBV20-1 and TRBJ1-1; 10 bases agree with TRBD1. The CDR3 consists of 11 residues. Germline CDR1 and CDR2: DFQATT and SNEGSKA (reference sequence). V gave up 4 bases and J gave up 10 bases; unmatched junction bases: 3. CDR3 sequence: CSAIRQGAAFF. The CDR3 DNA sequence: TGCAGTGCTATCCGACAGGGGGCAGCTTTCTTT.

This clonotype was counted at least ten times. The V call is TRBV12-3 or TRBV12-4, the J call TRBJ2-3; 13 nucleotides match TRBD2. The junction had 8 bases not matched to a gene; V was cut back by 6 bases and J by 5 bases. The CDR3 is made up of 16 amino acids. CDR3 amino acids: CASRSTGTSGKDTQYF. In DNA form, the CDR3 reads TGTGCCAGCAGATCAACCGGGACTAGCGGGAAAGATACGCAGTATTTT.

The chain uses TRBV7-3 and TRBJ1-1, with D perhaps matching TRBD1 (6 bases). The germline V gene has CDR1 SGHTA and CDR2 FQGTGA. CDR3 length equals 15 residues. V was clipped by 6 bases and J by 4 bases, with 18 bases between them. For the CDR3, the DNA is TGTGCCAGCAGGTCTAGCGGGGGCTTAGGCACTGAAGCTTTCTTT. Its translation is CASRSSGGLGTEAFF.

The chain combines TRBV2 with TRBJ2-7; perhaps D is TRBD1 or TRBD2 (5 bases each). From germline, CDR1 is SNHLY and CDR2 FYNNEI. This CDR3 comprises 14 residues. Trimming cost V 6 bases and J 5 bases, with 17 bases left between them. CDR3 protein: CASRYGTSSHEQYF. The CDR3, as DNA: TGTGCCAGCAGATATGGGACCTCCAGCCACGAGCAGTACTTC.

The CDR3 DNA is TGCGCCAGCAGCCAAAAAAGCGGGAGGGCCCTCACTTACGAGCAGTACTTC. Its translation: CASSQKSGRALTYEQYF. The chain employs TRBV5-1 and TRBJ2-7; TRBD2 matches at 10 bases. CDR1 SGHRS and CDR2 YFSETQ come from the germline V gene. CDR3 length equals 17 residues. The J segment lost 4 bases and the V segment lost 4 bases, leaving 14 bases of the junction unmatched.

In its sample, this clonotype was seen many times. This chain joins TRBV7-6 and TRBJ2-1, with 7 positions matching TRBD1. The V gene's germline CDR1 is SGHVS and CDR2 FNYEAQ. The CDR3 is 19 residues long. Losses at the gene ends were 4 bases for V and 3 bases for J; bases not matched to a gene: 18. The DNA of the CDR3 is TGTGCCAGCAGCTCTATATCAGTAACGGGACAGTCCGTCTACAATGAGCAGTTCTTC. The encoded protein is CASSSISVTGQSVYNEQFF.

This clonotype was detected many times. The gene calls are TRBV3-1 and TRBJ2-7, with a possible D match to TRBD2 (5 bases). The V end was cut by 4 bases, the J end by 1 base, with 8 bases between. This CDR3 is 13 amino acids long. Germline lookup yields CDR1 LGHDT and CDR2 YNNKEL (reference sequence). Written as DNA, the CDR3 is TGTGCCAGCAGCCGGGGAGTTTCCTACGAGCAGTACTTC. It specifies CASSRGVSYEQYF.

This clonotype was detected ten times or more. This chain links TRBV6-1 with TRBJ1-5; TRBD1 matches at 7 bases. The V gene's germline CDR1 is MNHNS and CDR2 SASEGT. This CDR3 is built from 15 residues. J was trimmed by 0 bases and V by 7 bases; bases with no gene match: 6. CDR3 nucleotide sequence: TGTGCCAGCACTAGGGACAGTTATAGCAATCAGCCCCAGCATTTT. It specifies CASTRDSYSNQPQHF.

This clonotype has only a few counts. With a much larger clone just one base away, this may be a read error. This chain connects TRBV18 to TRBJ1-1; TRBD1 agrees at 9 bases. Per the germline V gene, CDR1 is KGHSH and CDR2 is LQKENI. CDR3 size: 13 residues. DNA for the CDR3: TGTGCCAGCAAGGGACAGGGAGGAACTGGAGCTTTCTTT. Amino acid sequence: CASKGQGGTGAFF.

This clonotype has ten or more counts. J is TRBJ1-1 and V is TRBV27, with TRBD1 matching 7 bases. This CDR3 is 16 amino acids long. Germline V gene sequence: CDR1 MNHEY, CDR2 SMNVEV (reference sequence). The V segment lost 2 bases and the J segment 5 bases; nucleotides outside the gene matches: 11. CDR3: CASSLRLTGPPTEAFF. In nucleotides, the CDR3 is TGTGCCAGCAGTTTACGCCTGACAGGGCCCCCGACTGAAGCTTTCTTT.